The next 31 T cell receptor beta chains were all read from a single sample in a study of shared clonotypes between healthy human individuals. Libraries were prepared by immunoSEQ multiplex PCR; TCRdb keeps only in-frame clonotypes and omits some of them. The sample includes approximately 400,000 clones, about 96% of them seen just once. The source material was memory CD8+ T cells sorted from blood. Subset defined: CD45RO+ cells pooled with CCR7-negative TemRA cells. Receptor source: a man aged 30 to 45 in good health.

The V gene is TRBV4-2, the J gene TRBJ2-5, with a possible D match to TRBD2 (5 bases). This CDR3 comprises 15 residues. Trimming left V 0 bases short and J 4 bases short, with 12 bases between. CDR1 is LGHNA and CDR2 is YNFKEQ in the germline V gene. CDR3 nucleotide sequence: TGTGCCAGCAGCCAAGATTGGGTAGCGCTAGAGACCCAGTACTTC. Its translation: CASSQDWVALETQYF.

The V gene is TRBV28, the J gene TRBJ1-2; 9 bases agree with TRBD1. The V gene end was trimmed by 3 bases and the J gene end by 3 bases; junction bases not matched to a gene: 5. Germline lookup yields CDR1 MDHEN and CDR2 SYDVKM. CDR3 length equals 15 residues. CDR3 region: CASSFGDREDYGYTF. The CDR3, as DNA: TGTGCCAGCAGTTTTGGGGACAGGGAGGACTATGGCTACACCTTC.

This sequence joins TRBV11-2 and TRBJ2-1, with 7 bases lining up with TRBD2. The CDR3 runs to 16 residues. Losses at the gene ends were 5 bases for V and 11 bases for J; bases not matched to a gene: 18. Germline V CDR1 and CDR2: SGHAT, FQNNGV. The DNA for the CDR3 is TGTGCCAGCAGCCCGCCTGGGGGGGAGGCACCGGTTCAGCAGTTCTTC. Translation gives CASSPPGGEAPVQQFF.

V and J are TRBV15 and TRBJ2-7; 12 bases line up with TRBD2. The V and J ends lost 4 bases and 4 bases, in that order; junction bases with no gene match: 11. CDR1 is LNHNV, CDR2 YYDKDF, per germline (reference sequence). This CDR3 contains 17 residues. CDR3 protein: CATSKGTSGLNMYEQYF. CDR3 nucleotides: TGTGCCACCAGCAAGGGGACTAGCGGGTTAAATATGTACGAGCAGTACTTC.

V usage is TRBV10-3 and J usage is TRBJ2-7; D not certain. In germline, CDR1 is ENHRY, CDR2 SYGVKD. V lost 2 bases, J lost 3 bases, and 14 bases lay in between. The CDR3 runs to 15 residues. Here the CDR3 DNA reads TGTGCCATCAGTGAGCGGCTCCCTCCCTACTACGAGCAGTACTTC. Protein: CAISERLPPYYEQYF.

V is TRBV27 and J is TRBJ2-1; 7 bases are a match to TRBD2. J lost 8 bases, V lost 5 bases, and 9 bases had no gene match. In germline, CDR1 is MNHEY, CDR2 SMNVEV (reference sequence). This CDR3 is built from 14 residues. The CDR3 DNA reads as TGTGCCAGCAGTCAGAGGACTAGTATCGATGAGCAGTTCTTC. It codes for CASSQRTSIDEQFF.

V and J are TRBV7-9 and TRBJ1-4; D gene ambiguous. The CDR3 consists of 11 residues. Germline V gene data show CDR1 as SEHNR and CDR2 as FQNEAQ (reference sequence). Trimming shortened V by 1 base and J by 11 bases, and 5 bases separated the two germline ends. The CDR3 sequence: CASSLDTKLFF. The CDR3 DNA reads as TGTGCCAGCAGCTTAGATACTAAACTGTTTTTT.

Concerning this clone: In the same sample, other DNA sequences code for this CDR3. V and J are TRBV20-1 and TRBJ1-1; D uncertain. With 5 bases removed from V and 1 base from J, the gap between germline ends came to 5 bases. Germline assignment: CDR1 DFQATT and CDR2 SNEGSKA (reference sequence). This CDR3 spans 11 amino acids. CDR3 protein: CSASPNTEAFF. The CDR3 DNA reads as TGCAGTGCTTCCCCGAACACTGAAGCTTTCTTT.

This clone was observed once. The V call is TRBV27, the J call TRBJ2-1, with 14 bases that match TRBD2. Unmatched junction bases numbered 14, after V lost 5 bases and J lost 5 bases. The CDR3 sequence is 19 residues long. CDR1 MNHEY and CDR2 SMNVEV come from the germline V gene (reference sequence). CDR3 loop: CASSPLPGLAGESNNEQFF. Written as DNA, the CDR3 is TGTGCCAGCAGTCCGCTTCCGGGACTAGCGGGAGAGAGTAACAATGAGCAGTTCTTC.

In DNA form, the CDR3 reads TGCAGCGTTGGTGCGGGAGGGGTTGAGACCCAGTACTTC. It encodes CSVGAGGVETQYF. This chain uses TRBV29-1 with TRBJ2-5, with 9 nucleotides matching TRBD2. CDR1 is SQVTM and CDR2 is ANQGSEA in the germline V gene. V dropped 4 bases and J dropped 5; count of bases not matched to a gene: 5. The CDR3 totals 13 residues.

The rearrangement links TRBV6-5 to TRBJ1-3; D gene uncertain. CDR3 length: 13 residues. Looked up from germline, CDR1 is MNHEY and CDR2 is SVGAGI. V gave up 6 bases and J gave up 0 bases, with 6 bases separating them. The CDR3 is CASRRNSGNTIYF. CDR3 in DNA: TGTGCCAGCAGACGGAACTCTGGAAACACCATATATTTT.

This chain connects TRBV7-6 to TRBJ2-7; TRBD1 or TRBD2 may be the D gene (6 bases each). Looked up from germline, CDR1 is SGHVS and CDR2 is FNYEAQ. Trimming removed 4 bases from V and 1 base from J, with 17 bases in between. The CDR3 is 16 amino acids. The CDR3 DNA follows: TGTGCCAGCAGCTCGACGGGGGCGGGACAATCCTACGAGCAGTACTTC. Protein: CASSSTGAGQSYEQYF.

The V gene is TRBV11-2, the J gene TRBJ2-7, with 9 positions matching TRBD1. V was clipped by 5 bases and J by 4 bases; unmatched bases: 9. Germline V gives CDR1 SGHAT, CDR2 FQNNGV. This CDR3 has 15 amino acids. The DNA of the CDR3 is TGTGCCAGCAGCCCGGTGGGACAGGGTAAGTACGAGCAGTACTTC. This gives the protein CASSPVGQGKYEQYF.

V is TRBV7-2 and J is TRBJ2-3; 9 bases are a match to TRBD2. V shed 3 bases and J 4 bases; nucleotides not matched to a gene: 5. The CDR3 contains 15 residues. CDR1 and CDR2 (germline): SGHTA, FQGNSA. CDR3 residues: CASSLVSGSSDTQYF. The CDR3 region has the DNA TGTGCCAGCAGCTTGGTTAGCGGGAGCTCAGATACGCAGTATTTT.

The V and J genes are TRBV12-5 and TRBJ1-5; D remains unclear. The CDR3 covers 14 residues. Per the germline V gene, CDR1 is LGHNT and CDR2 is FRNRAP. The ends were cut back, 4 bases at V and 5 bases at J, with 12 bases in the middle. The CDR3 here is CASGSDGRHQPQHF. CDR3 DNA: TGTGCTAGTGGTTCGGACGGACGACATCAGCCCCAGCATTTT.

The V and J genes are TRBV6-1 and TRBJ2-5; TRBD1 agrees at 7 bases. The CDR3 extends over 13 amino acids. Germline V gives CDR1 MNHNS, CDR2 SASEGT. V lost 6 bases and J lost 1; bases outside the gene matches: 2. CDR3 sequence (DNA): TGTGCCAGCAGCAGGACAGGCCAAGAGACCCAGTACTTC. This gives the protein CASSRTGQETQYF.

The CDR3 DNA is TGTGCCAGCAGCGTAGTGAGCGGCACCGGGGAGCTGTTTTTT. The encoded protein is CASSVVSGTGELFF. This rearrangement joins TRBV9 to TRBJ2-2, with D perhaps matching TRBD2 (5 bases). In germline, CDR1 is SGDLS, CDR2 YYNGEE. V lost 0 bases and J 4 bases, leaving 7 bases between the germline ends. CDR3 length equals 14 residues.

The chain is built from TRBV9 and TRBJ2-2, with D perhaps TRBD2 (6 bases). There are 17 residues in the CDR3. The V and J ends lost 4 bases and 0 bases respectively, with 16 bases between them. Looked up from germline, CDR1 is SGDLS and CDR2 is YYNGEE. The CDR3 bases are TGTGCCAGCAGCCCGCGACTAGGGCGTTCGAACACCGGGGAGCTGTTTTTT. Amino acids: CASSPRLGRSNTGELFF.

This chain links TRBV9 with TRBJ1-4; D gene uncertain. The ends were cut back, 4 bases at V and 9 bases at J, with 10 bases in the middle. The germline CDR1 and CDR2 sequences are SGDLS and YYNGEE. This CDR3 spans 12 amino acids. Written as DNA, the CDR3 is TGTGCCAGCAGCCCTACCGGGAAAAAACTGTTTTTT. Translated, it gives CASSPTGKKLFF.

The rearrangement uses TRBV6-1 and TRBJ2-7, with 13 bases that match TRBD2. CDR1 and CDR2 (germline): MNHNS, SASEGT. The CDR3 is 14 residues long. The junction had 0 bases not matched to a gene; V was cut back by 4 bases and J by 3 bases. The CDR3 here is CASSGTSGSYEQYF. The CDR3 DNA reads TGTGCCAGCAGTGGGACTAGCGGGAGCTACGAGCAGTACTTC.

The rearrangement joins TRBV5-1 to TRBJ2-2; no clear D. The germline CDR1 and CDR2 sequences are SGHRS and YFSETQ. Trimming shortened V by 4 bases and J by 6 bases, and 10 bases separated the two germline ends. This CDR3 region has 13 residues. CDR3 sequence (DNA): TGCGCCAGCAGCCGTTACGAGGCCGGGGAGCTGTTTTTT. It is translated as CASSRYEAGELFF.

The rearrangement joins TRBV10-3 to TRBJ2-1, with 8 bases fitting TRBD1. J lost 7 bases, V lost 5 bases, and 1 base had no gene match. Germline-derived CDR1 and CDR2 are ENHRY and SYGVKD. This CDR3 spans 12 amino acids. In nucleotides, the CDR3 is TGTGCCATCAGTTGGACAGGGAATGAGCAGTTCTTC. This encodes CAISWTGNEQFF.

The chain uses TRBV29-1 and TRBJ2-5, with D perhaps matching TRBD1 or TRBD2 (6 bases each). Germline-derived CDR1 and CDR2 are SQVTM and ANQGSEA. Trimming shortened V by 7 bases and J by 4 bases, and 16 bases separated the two germline ends. The CDR3 is made up of 13 amino acids. CDR3 bases: TGCAGCGCCGAGGGGGGTTCGCTAGAGACCCAGTACTTC. This sequence encodes CSAEGGSLETQYF.

This clone has only one observation. This rearrangement joins TRBV6-5 to TRBJ1-6, with a weak D call TRBD1 (5 bases). Germline loops: CDR1 MNHEY, CDR2 SVGAGI. This CDR3 comprises 14 residues. Trimming cost V 6 bases and J 4 bases, with 10 bases left between them. The CDR3 region has the DNA TGTGCCAGCAGCCGGGGACCTTATAATTCACCCCTCCACTTT. Translated, it gives CASSRGPYNSPLHF.

The count of this clone is one. The chain is built from TRBV7-9 and TRBJ2-7; tentatively, D is TRBD2 (6 bases). The CDR3 loop spans 12 amino acids. V shed 5 bases and J shed 6 bases, with 11 bases lying between them. Germline-derived CDR1 and CDR2 are SEHNR and FQNEAQ (reference sequence). This CDR3 is CASSPGVREQYF. Written as DNA, the CDR3 is TGTGCCAGCAGCCCGGGAGTTCGCGAGCAGTACTTC.

This clone was observed a single time. V is TRBV5-6 and J is TRBJ2-1, with 9 nucleotides matching TRBD2. There are 16 residues in the CDR3. Germline-derived CDR1 and CDR2 are SGHDT and YYEEEE. Trimming cost V 0 bases and J 4 bases; bases outside gene matches: 5. Written as DNA, the CDR3 is TGTGCCAGCAGCTTGGGATTAGCGGGAGTGTACAATGAGCAGTTCTTC. Translating it yields CASSLGLAGVYNEQFF.

The chain joins TRBV7-9 to TRBJ1-1; 7 bases agree with TRBD1. Germline lookup yields CDR1 SEHNR and CDR2 FQNEAQ (reference sequence). V lost 1 base and J lost 4; bases outside the gene matches: 3. The CDR3 is 14 residues long. The CDR3 region is CASSLGPGGTEAFF. In nucleotides, the CDR3 is TGTGCCAGCAGCTTAGGGCCAGGGGGCACTGAAGCTTTCTTT.

The chain carries TRBV25-1 and TRBJ2-5, with TRBD2 as a possible D gene (7 bases). The CDR3 extends over 14 amino acids. Germline V CDR1 and CDR2: MGHDK, SYGVNS. The V gene lost 3 bases and the J gene lost 3 bases, with 11 bases spanning the gap. The CDR3 DNA is TGTGCCAGCAGTGATAGGGGGGGGGAAGAGACCCAGTACTTC. Protein sequence: CASSDRGGEETQYF. Full variable domain (remainder filled in from reference TRBV25-1 and TRBJ2-5): EADIYQTPRYLVIGTGKKITLECSQTMGHDKMYWYQQDPGMELHLIHYSYGVNSTEKGDLSSESTVSRIRTEHFPLTLESARPSHTSQYLCASSDRGGEETQYFGPGTRLLVL.

The genes are TRBV6-1 and TRBJ2-5, with a tentative D call TRBD1 (6 bases). Germline CDR1 MNHNS, CDR2 SASEGT. Trimming cost V 5 bases and J 2 bases, with 15 bases left between them. The CDR3 consists of 15 residues. The CDR3 region is CASSLSAQGQETQYF. The CDR3 DNA follows: TGTGCCAGCAGTCTTTCGGCCCAGGGGCAAGAGACCCAGTACTTC.

The chain couples TRBV7-9 to TRBJ2-7, with TRBD2 matching over 9 bases. CDR3 length: 14 amino acids. Per the germline V gene, CDR1 is SEHNR and CDR2 is FQNEAQ (reference sequence). J gave up 7 bases and V 3 bases, and 7 bases lay outside the gene matches. DNA for the CDR3: TGTGCCAGCAGCTTCGGATCCCTAGCGGGAGAGCAGTACTTC. Amino acids: CASSFGSLAGEQYF.

Here the CDR3 reads CAIRMGQGVDTIYF. Written as DNA, the CDR3 is TGTGCCATCAGGATGGGACAGGGGGTAGACACCATATATTTT. This chain uses TRBV10-3 with TRBJ1-3; 11 bases match TRBD1. The germline gives CDR1 ENHRY, CDR2 SYGVKD. The CDR3 runs to 14 residues. After removal of 6 bases from V and 8 bases from J, the junction contained 6 bases not matched to a gene.